Below, 22 T cell receptor beta chains from the same sample are listed, as sequenced in a study of T cells in Graves' hyperthyroidism and ophthalmopathy. Researchers took RNA transcripts and amplified the TCR beta CDR3 regions from them. HTBI primers were used for first-round RT-PCR of the TCR CDR3. A single record per CDR3 protein comes from TCRdb applying MiXCR to the multiplex PCR reads. Of approximately 600,000 distinct CDR3 sequences in the sample, 15% to 20% were seen once. The sequencing input was blood. Every receptor here comes from a woman in her thirties with Graves' hyperthyroidism.

This clonotype showed up many times. V usage is TRBV6-1 and J usage is TRBJ2-7, with 7 bases fitting TRBD1. J gave up 2 bases and V 0 bases, and 4 bases lay outside the gene matches. This CDR3 is built from 15 residues. Germline assignment: CDR1 MNHNS and CDR2 SASEGT. CDR3 sequence (DNA): TGTGCCAGCAGTGAAGCGACGACAGGGACCTACGAGCAGTACTTC. Protein sequence: CASSEATTGTYEQYF.

This chain connects TRBV15 to TRBJ2-5, with 8 nucleotides matching TRBD2. V gave up 0 bases and J gave up 1 base; unmatched junction bases: 1. This CDR3 has 15 amino acids. In germline, CDR1 is LNHNV, CDR2 YYDKDF (reference sequence). CDR3 sequence reads: CATSRDREGQETQYF. As DNA, the CDR3 is TGTGCCACCAGCAGAGATCGGGAGGGCCAAGAGACCCAGTACTTC.

The CDR3 reads CASSEISGTYNEQFF. Written as DNA, the CDR3 is TGTGCCAGCAGTGAAATTAGCGGGACCTACAATGAGCAGTTCTTC. The chain carries TRBV6-1 and TRBJ2-1, with 8 bases that match TRBD2. Germline-derived CDR1 and CDR2 are MNHNS and SASEGT. Trimming at V came to 2 bases and at J to 2 bases, leaving 2 bases not matched to a gene. The CDR3 extends over 15 amino acids.

This clonotype was seen many times. This chain links TRBV11-2 with TRBJ2-7, with TRBD2 identical over 12 bases. The CDR3 sequence is 14 residues long. Germline CDR1 reads SGHAT; CDR2 reads FQNNGV. The ends lost 4 bases at V and 9 bases at J; junction bases unmatched: 7. This CDR3 is CASSSPGLAGRQYF. CDR3 in DNA: TGTGCCAGCAGCTCTCCGGGACTAGCGGGCCGGCAGTACTTC.

This clonotype appeared a single time. A read error is possible here, since a much larger clone lies one base away. The CDR3 loop is CASSFSVRQYF. For the CDR3, the DNA is TGTGCCAGCAGCTTCAGTGTTCGGCAGTACTTC. The V call is TRBV7-9, the J call TRBJ2-7; D remains ambiguous. This CDR3 contains 11 residues. The V and J ends lost 3 bases and 9 bases respectively, with 9 bases between them. Germline V gives CDR1 SEHNR, CDR2 FQNEAQ (reference sequence).

This clonotype was seen at least ten times. The genes are TRBV28 and TRBJ1-5; D unclear. The germline gives CDR1 MDHEN, CDR2 SYDVKM. This CDR3 spans 13 amino acids. Trimming shortened V by 5 bases and J by 5 bases, and 10 bases separated the two germline ends. The CDR3 DNA is TGTGCCAGCAGTGACCCTCCATATCAGCCCCAGCATTTT. Its translation is CASSDPPYQPQHF.

This clonotype was seen a handful of times. V usage is TRBV3-1 and J usage is TRBJ1-1, with D unclear. CDR3 length: 15 residues. Germline loops: CDR1 LGHDT, CDR2 YNNKEL (reference sequence). Trimming took off 3 bases at V and 1 base at J, with 12 bases between the two ends. CDR3 sequence (DNA): TGTGCCAGCAGCCATGATTCAGGTTCGAACACTGAAGCTTTCTTT. Encoded protein: CASSHDSGSNTEAFF. Combining the CDR3 with reference TRBV3-1 and TRBJ1-1 gives the whole variable domain DTAVSQTPKYLVTQMGNDKSIKCEQNLGHDTMYWYKQDSKKFLKIMFSYNNKELIINETVPNRFSPKSPDKAHLNLHINSLELGDSAVYFCASSHDSGSNTEAFFGQGTRLTVV.

The rearrangement uses TRBV5-1 and TRBJ2-1, with D perhaps assigned TRBD1 or TRBD2 (5 bases each). Germline CDR1 reads SGHRS; CDR2 reads YFSETQ. V was trimmed by 0 bases and J by 8 bases, leaving 12 bases between them. The CDR3 loop spans 14 amino acids. The CDR3, as DNA: TGCGCCAGCAGCTTGGGACGAGGGGTAGATGAGCAGTTCTTC. Translation gives CASSLGRGVDEQFF.

This chain uses TRBV6-1 with TRBJ1-3; possible D gene TRBD1, 5 bases. The CDR3 runs to 13 residues. Looked up from germline, CDR1 is MNHNS and CDR2 is SASEGT. The V and J ends lost 5 bases and 4 bases respectively, with 9 bases between them. The CDR3 DNA sequence: TGTGCCAGCAGTTCTAGACAGGGAAACACCATATATTTT. Protein: CASSSRQGNTIYF.

The chain carries TRBV20-1 and TRBJ2-7; tentative D call: TRBD1 (6 bases). The V gene lost 6 bases and the J gene lost 0 bases, with 15 bases spanning the gap. Germline CDR1 reads DFQATT; CDR2 reads SNEGSKA (reference sequence). CDR3 length: 14 residues. CDR3 loop: CSAREGTNSYEQYF. In DNA form, the CDR3 reads TGCAGTGCCCGAGAAGGGACAAACTCCTACGAGCAGTACTTC.

This clonotype has a handful of counts. The chain recombines TRBV27 with TRBJ1-3, with 9 bases that match TRBD1. Germline V gene sequence: CDR1 MNHEY, CDR2 SMNVEV (reference sequence). V was clipped by 5 bases and J by 4 bases; unmatched bases: 6. The CDR3 has 15 amino acids. Here the CDR3 DNA reads TGTGCCAGCAGTATGACAGGGGGTGAAGGAAACACCATATATTTT. Amino acid sequence: CASSMTGGEGNTIYF.

This clonotype was found many times. The CDR3 DNA sequence: TGCGCCAGCAGACTAACCGGGACAGGGATGGACTATGGCTACACCTTC. It encodes CASRLTGTGMDYGYTF. This chain links TRBV5-1 with TRBJ1-2; 9 nucleotides align to TRBD1. V trimming: 5 bases; J trimming: 3 bases; junction bases outside the gene matches: 11. This CDR3 region has 16 residues. Germline values: CDR1 SGHRS, CDR2 YFSETQ.

This clonotype was seen at least ten times. Compared with germline, one end of the junction differs, possibly owing to a read error. The gene calls are TRBV20-1 and TRBJ2-1, with 8 bases fitting TRBD2. This CDR3 is 12 amino acids long. Germline CDR1 reads DFQATT; CDR2 reads SNEGSKA (reference sequence). In DNA, the CDR3 is TGCAGTGCGAGAGCGGGAGACAATGAGCAGTTCTTC. Protein sequence: CSARAGDNEQFF.

This clonotype has ten or more counts. V usage is TRBV28 and J usage is TRBJ2-7, with TRBD1 identical over 8 bases. J was trimmed by 3 bases and V by 3 bases; bases with no gene match: 7. The CDR3 loop spans 15 amino acids. Germline V gene lookup returns CDR1 MDHEN and CDR2 SYDVKM. As DNA, the CDR3 is TGTGCCAGCAGTTTCAGGACAGGGTTTGTCTACGAGCAGTACTTC. This gives the protein CASSFRTGFVYEQYF.

V usage is TRBV9 and J usage is TRBJ1-2; the match to TRBD1 covers 10 bases. CDR3 length: 15 residues. Germline V gives CDR1 SGDLS, CDR2 YYNGEE. V lost 3 bases to trimming and J lost 4 bases; unmatched junction nucleotides: 6. The CDR3, as DNA: TGTGCCAGCAGCGCGGGACAGGGGCTTACCTATGGCTACACCTTC. Amino acid sequence: CASSAGQGLTYGYTF.

A few counts support this clonotype. The chain has TRBV20-1 and TRBJ2-1; no firm D call. Germline-derived CDR1 and CDR2 are DFQATT and SNEGSKA (reference sequence). The CDR3 is made up of 13 amino acids. The germline V and J ends were trimmed by 7 bases and 2 bases, with 12 bases remaining between them. As DNA, the CDR3 is TGCAGTGTGGGTGGTTCCACCTACAATGAGCAGTTCTTC. As protein: CSVGGSTYNEQFF.

The V call is TRBV11-2, the J call TRBJ2-2; 7 bases are a match to TRBD1. This CDR3 is 15 amino acids long. Trimming cost V 5 bases and J 1 base; bases outside gene matches: 4. Germline V gene lookup returns CDR1 SGHAT and CDR2 FQNNGV. The CDR3 DNA is TGTGCCAGCAGCCTCGGACAGGAGAACACCGGGGAGCTGTTTTTT. Its translation: CASSLGQENTGELFF.

This clonotype was detected a few times. V is TRBV19 and J is TRBJ2-1, with D tentatively TRBD2 (6 bases). V lost 6 bases and J lost 0, with 12 bases in between. The CDR3 has 15 amino acids. CDR1 is LNHDA, CDR2 SQIVND, per germline (reference sequence). For the CDR3, the DNA is TGTGCCAGTAGGAGGAGGGACTCCTCCTACAATGAGCAGTTCTTC. It translates to CASRRRDSSYNEQFF. Full variable domain (outside the CDR3, taken from reference TRBV19 and TRBJ2-1): DGGITQSPKYLFRKEGQNVTLSCEQNLNHDAMYWYRQDPGQGLRLIYYSQIVNDFQKGDIAEGYSVSREKKESFPLTVTSAQKNPTAFYLCASRRRDSSYNEQFFGPGTRLTVL.

The chain recombines TRBV9 with TRBJ1-3; D call uncertain. Germline V gives CDR1 SGDLS, CDR2 YYNGEE. Trimming took off 0 bases at V and 0 bases at J, with 10 bases between the two ends. The CDR3 covers 16 residues. The CDR3 sequence: CASSVDGRPSGNTIYF. The CDR3 DNA reads as TGTGCCAGCAGCGTAGATGGCAGGCCCTCTGGAAACACCATATATTTT.

This clonotype was counted between two and nine times. This chain joins TRBV6-2 or TRBV6-3 and TRBJ1-1; 8 bases map to TRBD1. From germline, CDR1 is MNHEY and CDR2 SVGEGT. V shed 5 bases, J shed 4 bases, and the junction held 3 bases outside the gene matches. The CDR3 is made up of 13 amino acids. As DNA, the CDR3 is TGTGCCAGCAGTCAGGGGGCGGCCACTGAAGCTTTCTTT. This codes for CASSQGAATEAFF.

A note on this clonotype: It may be a read error: a sequence one base away is much more abundant. The gene calls are TRBV28 and TRBJ2-3; no firm D call. Deletions cut 8 bases from V and 5 bases from J, with 26 bases between. Germline lookup yields CDR1 MDHEN and CDR2 SYDVKM. This CDR3 region has 17 residues. The CDR3 DNA is TGTGCCAGCGGACCGCCATGGAGCGCATATATGAGAGATACGCAGTATTTT. Translating gives CASGPPWSAYMRDTQYF.

This clonotype was detected ten times or more. The chain is built from TRBV5-5 and TRBJ1-1; D is uncertain. Trimming removed 5 bases at V and 6 bases at J, with 11 bases between. Germline CDR1 is SGHKS and CDR2 is YYEKEE (reference sequence). The length of the CDR3 is 12 residues. CDR3 coding DNA: TGTGCCAGCAGTTGGGGAGTGGCTGAAGCTTTCTTT. It codes for CASSWGVAEAFF.